One and the same sample provided the 26 T cell receptor beta chains below, sequenced in a study of blood T cell repertoires in COVID-19. Using immunoSEQ multiplex PCR, the repertoire was profiled, and TCRdb retains in-frame clones only, with some absent. The table includes around 190,000 clones, around 82% detected once. The source material was PBMCs or T cells enriched from blood (not recorded which). The source is a woman between 45 and 60 years old with acute COVID-19.

This chain connects TRBV4-1 to TRBJ2-7; TRBD2 matches 8 bases. Looked up from germline, CDR1 is MGHRA and CDR2 is YSYEKL. The CDR3 totals 17 residues. Losses at the gene ends were 0 bases for V and 1 base for J; bases not matched to a gene: 8. The CDR3 reads CASSQDPGSGASYEQYV. The CDR3 nucleotides read TGCGCCAGCAGCCAAGATCCGGGTAGCGGGGCTTCCTACGAGCAGTACGTC.

V and J are TRBV5-5 and TRBJ1-3; no clear D. The CDR3 covers 17 residues. Looked up from germline, CDR1 is SGHKS and CDR2 is YYEKEE (reference sequence). With 1 base removed from V and 0 bases from J, the gap between germline ends came to 14 bases. The DNA of the CDR3 is TGTGCCAGCAGCTTGTACCCAATCGGTTCCTCTGGAAACACCATATATTTT. Protein sequence: CASSLYPIGSSGNTIYF.

The chain carries TRBV7-9 and TRBJ1-1, with 7 bases matching TRBD1. There are 14 residues in the CDR3. J was trimmed by 1 base and V by 7 bases; bases with no gene match: 6. Germline assignment: CDR1 SEHNR and CDR2 FQNEAQ (reference sequence). The CDR3, as DNA: TGTGCCAGCACCGTAAACAGGGGGAACACTGAAGCTTTCTTT. Protein: CASTVNRGNTEAFF.

This clone was seen a single time. The genes are TRBV7-8 and TRBJ1-4; perhaps TRBD1 as D (6 bases). CDR3 length: 17 amino acids. Germline V lookup: CDR1 SGHVS, CDR2 FQNEAQ. V was trimmed by 5 bases and J by 8 bases, leaving 24 bases between them. CDR3 residues: CASSRGRRDGDTEKLFF. CDR3 bases: TGTGCCAGCAGCAGGGGACGAAGGGACGGGGACACCGAAAAACTGTTTTTT.

The rearrangement joins TRBV6-5 to TRBJ1-2; 7 bases match TRBD1. Germline V gene data show CDR1 as MNHEY and CDR2 as SVGAGI. V gave up 2 bases and J gave up 3 bases; unmatched junction bases: 9. CDR3 length: 16 amino acids. CDR3 nucleotides: TGTGCCAGCAGTTACCAGAGGGACAGAAATCACTATGGCTACACCTTC. Translation: CASSYQRDRNHYGYTF.

The chain combines TRBV5-1 with TRBJ1-3, with a weak D call TRBD1 (5 bases). Deletions cut 3 bases from V and 2 bases from J, with 12 bases between. CDR1 and CDR2 from the germline V gene are SGHRS and YFSETQ. The CDR3 loop spans 15 amino acids. The CDR3: CASSSHPRAGNTIYF. The CDR3, as DNA: TGCGCCAGCAGCTCCCACCCCAGGGCTGGAAACACCATATATTTT.

This chain uses TRBV30 with TRBJ1-6, with D perhaps TRBD1 (6 bases). Germline V gene data show CDR1 as GTSNPN and CDR2 as SVGIG (reference sequence). The V end lost 1 base, the J end lost 0 bases, and 13 bases lay between the germline ends. CDR3 length equals 17 residues. The CDR3 spells CAWSDQGLPSYNSPLHF. DNA for the CDR3: TGTGCCTGGAGTGACCAGGGGCTTCCCTCCTATAATTCACCCCTCCACTTT.

The sample holds many counts of this clone. The chain uses TRBV28 and TRBJ2-7; tentatively, D is TRBD1 (6 bases). The CDR3 runs to 14 residues. V shed 3 bases and J shed 3 bases, with 12 bases lying between them. Looked up from germline, CDR1 is MDHEN and CDR2 is SYDVKM. CDR3 DNA: TGTGCCAGCAGTTTTACCGGGACAAACTACGAGCAGTACGTC. Protein sequence: CASSFTGTNYEQYV.

This clone was recorded a few times. This sequence joins TRBV10-3 and TRBJ1-6; 8 bases agree with TRBD1. The CDR3 extends over 14 amino acids. V trimming: 2 bases; J trimming: 9 bases; junction bases outside the gene matches: 3. Per the germline V gene, CDR1 is ENHRY and CDR2 is SYGVKD. The CDR3 DNA sequence: TGTGCCATCAGTGAGCAGGGGGCGGGTTCACCCCTCCACTTT. This codes for CAISEQGAGSPLHF.

The rearrangement uses TRBV11-3 and TRBJ2-5, with TRBD1 matching 12 bases. This CDR3 has 15 residues. The trim removed 5 bases at V and 5 bases at J, leaving 6 bases unmatched. Germline V gives CDR1 SGHNT, CDR2 YENEEA. CDR3 residues: CASSLGQGASETQYF. The CDR3 nucleotides read TGTGCCAGCAGCCTGGGACAGGGGGCGAGCGAGACCCAGTACTTC.

This chain links TRBV19 with TRBJ1-5, with no clear D. CDR1 LNHDA and CDR2 SQIVND come from the germline V gene (reference sequence). The CDR3 covers 13 residues. The V end was cut by 5 bases, the J end by 2 bases, with 7 bases between. The CDR3 nucleotides are TGTGCCAGTAGTGTGACTGGCAATCAGCCCCAGCATTTT. Its protein is CASSVTGNQPQHF.

V gene TRBV5-1 combines with J gene TRBJ1-4, with 9 bases lining up with TRBD1. The CDR3 totals 15 residues. The V gene's germline CDR1 is SGHRS and CDR2 YFSETQ. With V trimmed by 4 bases and J by 8 bases, 9 bases remained unmatched. In DNA form, the CDR3 reads TGCGCCAGCAGCCCCGGGACAGGGTCGTACGAAAAACTGTTTTTT. Amino acids: CASSPGTGSYEKLFF.

The chain is built from TRBV7-9 and TRBJ1-2; TRBD1 might be the D (5 bases). The CDR3 consists of 14 residues. V lost 5 bases to trimming and J lost 4 bases, with 14 bases between them. Per the germline V gene, CDR1 is SEHNR and CDR2 is FQNEAQ (reference sequence). CDR3: CASSPPGTAYGYTF. The CDR3 DNA sequence: TGTGCCAGCAGCCCCCCCGGGACTGCCTATGGCTACACCTTC.

Only one count was recorded for this clone. V gene TRBV3-1 (or the pseudogene TRBV3-2) combines with J gene TRBJ1-1; D unresolved. This CDR3 has 16 amino acids. The germline V gene has CDR1 LGHDT and CDR2 YNNKEL (reference sequence). With 2 bases removed from V and 3 bases from J, the gap between germline ends came to 16 bases. In nucleotides, the CDR3 is TGTGCCAGCAGCCAACTTCCCGGGGAATCTCACACTGAAGCTTTCTTT. Protein: CASSQLPGESHTEAFF.

CDR3 amino acids: CASSSPPSGDVEQYV. The DNA for the CDR3 is TGTGCCAGCAGCTCCCCCCCCAGCGGGGACGTCGAGCAGTACGTC. The genes are TRBV11-2 and TRBJ2-7; 7 bases agree with TRBD2. Germline CDR1 SGHAT, CDR2 FQNNGV. This CDR3 has 15 amino acids. Trimming removed 4 bases from V and 6 bases from J; junction bases left unmatched: 12.

The gene calls are TRBV19 and TRBJ2-2, with D possibly being TRBD2 (6 bases). The CDR3 contains 17 residues. The germline V and J ends were trimmed by 4 bases and 4 bases, with 19 bases remaining between them. Per germline, CDR1 LNHDA and CDR2 SQIVND (reference sequence). For the CDR3, the DNA is TGTGCCAGTAGTACGGCGGGGAGTGCGTGGGCCACCGGGGAGCTGTTTTTT. Residues: CASSTAGSAWATGELFF. The full variable domain, in which reference TRBV19 and TRBJ2-2 provide the parts outside the CDR3, is DGGITQSPKYLFRKEGQNVTLSCEQNLNHDAMYWYRQDPGQGLRLIYYSQIVNDFQKGDIAEGYSVSREKKESFPLTVTSAQKNPTAFYLCASSTAGSAWATGELFFGEGSRLTVL.

The chain links TRBV27 to TRBJ1-2; TRBD1 matches at 7 bases. V dropped 5 bases and J dropped 3; count of bases not matched to a gene: 3. The germline V gene has CDR1 MNHEY and CDR2 SMNVEV (reference sequence). The CDR3 runs to 13 residues. CDR3 amino acids: CASSQGVDYGYTF. CDR3 in DNA: TGTGCCAGCAGTCAGGGGGTGGACTATGGCTACACCTTC.

The V gene is TRBV29-1, the J gene TRBJ1-2; D is uncertain. This CDR3 has 12 residues. The V gene lost 6 bases and the J gene lost 3 bases, with 11 bases spanning the gap. Germline assignment: CDR1 SQVTM and CDR2 ANQGSEA. CDR3 sequence reads: CSVADTHYGYTF. CDR3 coding DNA: TGCAGCGTCGCAGACACGCACTATGGCTACACCTTC.

There are many counts of this clone. This chain links TRBV11-2 with TRBJ1-1, with a possible D match to TRBD1 (5 bases). From germline, CDR1 is SGHAT and CDR2 FQNNGV. V lost 7 bases, J lost 1 base, and 13 bases lay in between. The CDR3 is 14 residues long. The CDR3 DNA reads as TGTGCCAGCACCTGGACACCCCAGAACACTGAAGCTTTCTTT. Protein product: CASTWTPQNTEAFF.

The gene calls are TRBV7-9 and TRBJ2-4; TRBD1 aligns across 7 bases. Germline lookup yields CDR1 SEHNR and CDR2 FQNEAQ (reference sequence). The CDR3 sequence is 14 residues long. V shed 5 bases and J 5 bases; nucleotides not matched to a gene: 6. CDR3 sequence reads: CASSEQGHQNIQYF. The CDR3 nucleotides are TGTGCCAGCAGCGAACAGGGGCACCAAAACATTCAGTACTTC.

The J gene is TRBJ2-7, the V gene TRBV5-5, with D possibly being TRBD2 (5 bases). Germline-derived CDR1 and CDR2 are SGHKS and YYEKEE (reference sequence). Trimming took off 4 bases at V and 7 bases at J, with 18 bases between the two ends. The CDR3 contains 14 residues. The CDR3 DNA follows: TGTGCCAGCAGCCCTCCCGAGGGTAGGTTTGAGCAGTACGTC. Residues: CASSPPEGRFEQYV.

There are a few counts of this clone. The chain uses TRBV7-9 and TRBJ2-2, with TRBD1 identical over 9 bases. This CDR3 region has 14 residues. Germline loops: CDR1 SEHNR, CDR2 FQNEAQ (reference sequence). V dropped 8 bases and J dropped 1; count of bases not matched to a gene: 2. For the CDR3, the DNA is TGTGCCAGCTGGGGACAGGGGAACACCGGGGAGCTGTTTTTT. Its protein product is CASWGQGNTGELFF.

The genes are TRBV28 and TRBJ1-1; D ambiguous. The V gene lost 5 bases and the J gene lost 0 bases, with 10 bases spanning the gap. The CDR3 consists of 14 residues. CDR1 MDHEN and CDR2 SYDVKM come from the germline V gene. The CDR3 region has the DNA TGTGCCAGCAGTGAGGCCATAATGAACACTGAAGCTTTCTTT. Translation gives CASSEAIMNTEAFF.

This chain joins TRBV7-2 and TRBJ1-1; TRBD1 matches 8 bases. The germline V gene encodes CDR1 SGHTA and CDR2 FQGNSA. Losses at the gene ends were 4 bases for V and 1 base for J; bases not matched to a gene: 2. The CDR3 covers 14 residues. CDR3 nucleotides: TGTGCCAGCAGCTCAGGGGGCTCGAACACTGAAGCTTTCTTT. Residues: CASSSGGSNTEAFF. The complete variable domain, with remaining parts taken from reference TRBV7-2 and TRBJ1-1, reads GAGVSQSPSNKVTEKGKDVELRCDPISGHTALYWYRQSLGQGLEFLIYFQGNSAPDKSGLPSDRFSAERTGGSVSTLTIQRTQQEDSAVYLCASSSGGSNTEAFFGQGTRLTVV.

The chain links TRBV19 to TRBJ1-4; 7 bases fit TRBD1. The V segment lost 9 bases and the J segment 4 bases; nucleotides outside the gene matches: 5. There are 13 residues in the CDR3. Looked up from germline, CDR1 is LNHDA and CDR2 is SQIVND (reference sequence). The CDR3, as DNA: TGTGCCAGCGGGGACAGCGTTAATGAAAAACTGTTTTTT. This sequence encodes CASGDSVNEKLFF.

This clone was found once. The chain uses TRBV7-6 and TRBJ1-5; 10 nucleotides align to TRBD1. CDR1 is SGHVS and CDR2 is FNYEAQ in the germline V gene. This CDR3 comprises 15 residues. J gave up 4 bases and V 3 bases, and 3 bases lay outside the gene matches. The CDR3 reads CASSLGTGVNQPQHF. The CDR3 DNA reads as TGTGCCAGCAGCTTGGGGACAGGGGTGAATCAGCCCCAGCATTTT. The entire variable domain, with the rest obtained from reference TRBV7-6 and TRBJ1-5, is as follows: GAGVSQSPRYKVTKRGQDVALRCDPISGHVSLYWYRQALGQGPEFLTYFNYEAQQDKSGLPNDRFSAERPEGSISTLTIQRTEQRDSAMYRCASSLGTGVNQPQHFGDGTRLSIL.